This T cell receptor (beta chain) came from a study of Graves' ophthalmopathy and Graves' hyperthyroidism. Study-wide background: Hyperthyroidism was considered stable when no ophthalmopathy appeared within 18 months of follow-up. Study-wide points: At just under 71% sensitivity and about 72% specificity, the model predicted progression of the ophthalmopathy. Blood also contained most of the expanded thyroid clonotypes above 0.001 frequency.

This clonotype was counted a few times. Its target is unknown. The TCR beta CDR3 regions underwent amplification from RNA transcripts. The first round was an RT-PCR with HTBI primers, and the second round was a multiplex PCR. TCRdb ran MiXCR on the multiplex PCR reads and lists one entry per CDR3 protein. The sample contains around 590,000 distinct CDR3 sequences, under 45% of which appear only once. The sample consisted of peripheral blood or thyroid tissue (not recorded which). The clonotype originates from an adult man with Graves' hyperthyroidism.

CDR3 bases: TGCAGCGTTATCGGGACTGCCACAGATACGCAGTATTTT. Protein product: CSVIGTATDTQYF. The chain recombines TRBV29-1 with TRBJ2-3; possibly TRBD2 for D (6 bases). The CDR3 has 13 residues. V was trimmed by 5 bases and J by 2 bases, leaving 11 bases between them. CDR1 and CDR2 from the germline V gene are SQVTM and ANQGSEA.